The 30 T cell receptor beta chains presented below share a single source sample, sequenced in a study of T cells in Graves' hyperthyroidism and ophthalmopathy. RNA transcripts yielded amplified TCR beta CDR3 regions. The HTBI primer set drove a first-round RT-PCR of the TCR CDR3. Each CDR3 protein is one row after TCRdb ran MiXCR on the multiplex PCR reads. The table lists a few hundred thousand distinct CDR3 sequences, around 18% of them singletons. Sequenced material: blood. The receptors derive from a woman between 35 and 50 years old with Graves' ophthalmopathy.

This clonotype has ten or more counts. The genes are TRBV7-2 and TRBJ2-7; 8 bases fit TRBD1. Looked up from germline, CDR1 is SGHTA and CDR2 is FQGNSA. The CDR3 extends over 16 amino acids. Trimming at V came to 4 bases and at J to 2 bases, leaving 10 bases not matched to a gene. CDR3 DNA: TGTGCCAGCAGCTCCAGGAACCGGGACAGGACCTACGAGCAGTACTTC. Translating it yields CASSSRNRDRTYEQYF.

The chain is built from TRBV20-1 and TRBJ2-5, with 7 bases aligning to TRBD2. From germline, CDR1 is DFQATT and CDR2 SNEGSKA (reference sequence). V dropped 2 bases and J dropped 2; count of bases not matched to a gene: 11. This CDR3 has 16 residues. CDR3 nucleotides: TGCAGTGCTAGAAAGGGTGGTGATAGCGGGCAAGAGACCCAGTACTTC. Its translation is CSARKGGDSGQETQYF.

This clonotype was seen repeatedly, ten times or more. V gene TRBV20-1 combines with J gene TRBJ1-1, with D unclear. The germline gives CDR1 DFQATT, CDR2 SNEGSKA (reference sequence). CDR3 length: 15 residues. V lost 3 bases to trimming and J lost 2 bases, with 16 bases between them. CDR3 sequence: CSASSLVRINTEAFF. DNA for the CDR3: TGCAGTGCTAGTAGTTTAGTCAGGATAAACACTGAAGCTTTCTTT.

This clonotype was picked up many times. This chain joins TRBV7-2 and TRBJ2-5, with D uncertain. The germline V gene has CDR1 SGHTA and CDR2 FQGNSA. Trimming took off 3 bases at V and 5 bases at J, with 10 bases between the two ends. The CDR3 extends over 13 amino acids. The CDR3 DNA reads as TGTGCCAGCAGCTTCGGGCTAACCGAGACCCAGTACTTC. This sequence encodes CASSFGLTETQYF.

The chain couples TRBV28 to TRBJ2-7, with 7 nucleotides matching TRBD1. CDR1 is MDHEN and CDR2 is SYDVKM in the germline V gene. Germline trimming cut 3 bases from V and 6 bases from J; bases unmatched to any gene: 8. The CDR3 runs 14 residues. CDR3 residues: CASSLAPGGREQYF. The CDR3 nucleotides read TGTGCCAGCAGTTTGGCCCCAGGGGGACGCGAGCAGTACTTC. Combining the CDR3 with reference TRBV28 and TRBJ2-7 gives the whole variable domain DVKVTQSSRYLVKRTGEKVFLECVQDMDHENMFWYRQDPGLGLRLIYFSYDVKMKEKGDIPEGYSVSREKKERFSLILESASTNQTSMYLCASSLAPGGREQYFGPGTRLTVT.

This clonotype came up many times. The chain uses TRBV27 and TRBJ1-1; D call uncertain. V lost 7 bases and J 3 bases, leaving 12 bases between the germline ends. Germline assignment: CDR1 MNHEY and CDR2 SMNVEV (reference sequence). This CDR3 region has 13 residues. The CDR3 bases are TGTGCCAGCAAAAGGAGGCGGGACACTGAAGCTTTCTTT. This translates into CASKRRRDTEAFF.

This clonotype showed up many times. The chain is built from TRBV7-2 and TRBJ2-7; no firm D call. CDR3 length: 13 residues. V was cut by 2 bases and J by 5 bases, with 10 bases left in between. Germline V gene sequence: CDR1 SGHTA, CDR2 FQGNSA. CDR3: CASSLIRPHEQYF. As DNA, the CDR3 is TGTGCCAGCAGCTTAATTCGTCCCCACGAGCAGTACTTC.

Ten or more counts support this clonotype. For the CDR3, the DNA is TGTGCCACCCGGGCTAGCGGGAGTCACGAGCAGTACTTC. Protein product: CATRASGSHEQYF. J is TRBJ2-7 and V is TRBV10-3; 10 nucleotides align to TRBD2. Germline loops: CDR1 ENHRY, CDR2 SYGVKD. The V segment lost 10 bases and the J segment 5 bases; nucleotides outside the gene matches: 8. The CDR3 has 13 amino acids.

This clonotype was seen repeatedly, ten times or more. The CDR3 spells CASSFSGRPYEQYF. The CDR3 DNA is TGTGCCAGCAGTTTTAGCGGTCGCCCCTACGAGCAGTACTTC. This sequence joins TRBV2 and TRBJ2-7, with TRBD2 as a possible D gene (6 bases). Germline V CDR1 and CDR2: SNHLY, FYNNEI. V was shortened by 5 bases and J by 2 bases, with 13 bases between the two germline ends. The CDR3 loop spans 14 amino acids. The full variable domain, completed using reference TRBV2 and TRBJ2-7, is EPEVTQTPSHQVTQMGQEVILRCVPISNHLYFYWYRQILGQKVEFLVSFYNNEISEKSEIFDDQFSVERPDGSNFTLKIRSTKLEDSAMYFCASSFSGRPYEQYFGPGTRLTVT.

This clonotype came up many times. The rearrangement links TRBV15 to TRBJ2-7; 8 positions match TRBD2. The ends lost 5 bases at V and 3 bases at J; junction bases unmatched: 6. CDR1 LNHNV and CDR2 YYDKDF come from the germline V gene (reference sequence). CDR3 length: 14 amino acids. For the CDR3, the DNA is TGTGCCACCAGCCCCCTGCGGGGGGACTACGAGCAGTACTTC. Amino acid sequence: CATSPLRGDYEQYF.

This clonotype was found many times. The genes are TRBV20-1 and TRBJ1-2; possibly TRBD1 for D (6 bases). The V end lost 5 bases, the J end lost 8 bases, and 18 bases lay between the germline ends. The CDR3 runs 13 residues. CDR1 DFQATT and CDR2 SNEGSKA come from the germline V gene (reference sequence). The CDR3 loop reads CSALSGTSGGYTF. DNA of the CDR3: TGCAGTGCTCTTTCCGGGACATCGGGGGGCTACACCTTC.

Details on this clonotype: A read error may explain this, as a much larger clone is one base away. This chain links TRBV15 with TRBJ1-5; D ambiguous. CDR3 length: 15 amino acids. Germline V CDR1 and CDR2: LNHNV, YYDKDF (reference sequence). The CDR3 spells CATSRERNSDQPQHF. The CDR3 nucleotides are TGTGCCACCAGCAGAGAACGGAATAGCGATCAGCCCCAGCATTTT.

This clonotype was seen at least ten times. The CDR3 sequence is CASSLFRLDMGSTEAFF. The CDR3 coding sequence is TGTGCCAGCAGCTTATTCCGCCTCGACATGGGGAGCACTGAAGCTTTCTTT. The chain employs TRBV11-2 and TRBJ1-1; D unresolved. The germline CDR1 and CDR2 sequences are SGHAT and FQNNGV. V was pared by 2 bases and J by 4 bases, with 20 bases between. The CDR3 has 17 amino acids.

This clonotype was seen repeatedly, ten times or more. The chain combines TRBV5-1 with TRBJ1-2; 7 nucleotides agree with TRBD1. With V trimmed by 4 bases and J by 2 bases, 5 bases remained unmatched. Germline assignment: CDR1 SGHRS and CDR2 YFSETQ. The CDR3 has 14 amino acids. The CDR3 sequence is CASSIGQANYGYTF. The CDR3 region has the DNA TGCGCCAGCAGCATTGGACAGGCAAACTATGGCTACACCTTC.

In its sample, this clonotype was seen many times. The chain employs TRBV7-2 and TRBJ2-7; 7 bases align to TRBD2. The J segment lost 4 bases and the V segment lost 5 bases, leaving 5 bases of the junction unmatched. The CDR3 length is 13 residues. Germline V gene data show CDR1 as SGHTA and CDR2 as FQGNSA. The CDR3, as DNA: TGTGCCAGCAGCGTCCATAGCGGGTACGAGCAGTACTTC. This encodes CASSVHSGYEQYF.

The CDR3 protein is CASSYRGHEQFF. The DNA for the CDR3 is TGTGCCAGCAGCTACAGGGGGCATGAGCAGTTCTTC. The chain couples TRBV6-2 or TRBV6-3 to TRBJ2-1, with 9 nucleotides matching TRBD1. The V gene end was trimmed by 6 bases and the J gene end by 8 bases; junction bases not matched to a gene: 2. Germline V gene data show CDR1 as MNHEY and CDR2 as SVGEGT. The CDR3 loop spans 12 amino acids.

This clonotype was found a few times. The V and J genes are TRBV6-1 and TRBJ1-2; TRBD1 matches 9 bases. V lost 11 bases to trimming and J lost 4 bases; unmatched junction nucleotides: 5. The CDR3 extends over 12 amino acids. In germline, CDR1 is MNHNS, CDR2 SASEGT. CDR3 in DNA: TGTGCCCTGGAGGGACAGGGCTATGGCTACACCTTC. Translated: CALEGQGYGYTF.

This clonotype has a count of ten or more. The genes are TRBV10-3 and TRBJ2-7; tentatively, D is TRBD1 (6 bases). Germline lookup yields CDR1 ENHRY and CDR2 SYGVKD. The CDR3 is 13 amino acids. Between the trimmed V and J ends, which lost 4 bases and 3 bases, there was a span of 10 bases. The CDR3 DNA is TGTGCCATCAGTGCCGGACAGTTCTACGAGCAGTACTTC. It translates to CAISAGQFYEQYF.

This clonotype was found many times. The chain recombines TRBV7-8 with TRBJ2-4; 10 bases fit TRBD1. V trimming: 4 bases; J trimming: 4 bases; junction bases outside the gene matches: 7. The germline gives CDR1 SGHVS, CDR2 FQNEAQ. CDR3 size: 16 residues. The chain's CDR3 is CASSSQGQGMKNIQYF. Written as DNA, the CDR3 is TGTGCCAGCAGCTCTCAGGGACAGGGGATGAAAAACATTCAGTACTTC.

This clonotype was observed many times. CDR3 in DNA: TGTGCCAGCAGCGGGAGCCGGCGGACAGGAGGATACGAGCAGTACTTC. Translating gives CASSGSRRTGGYEQYF. The rearrangement links TRBV11-1 to TRBJ2-7, with TRBD1 matching 7 bases. With 5 bases clipped from V and 4 bases from J, the junction kept 14 bases outside the gene matches. In germline, CDR1 is SGHAT, CDR2 FQDESV (reference sequence). This CDR3 has 16 amino acids.

The gene calls are TRBV12-3 or TRBV12-4 and TRBJ1-2; 8 nucleotides match TRBD1. CDR3 length: 14 residues. Unmatched junction bases numbered 3, after V lost 1 base and J lost 5 bases. The CDR3 DNA reads TGTGCCAGCAGTTTAGGACAGGGGACTTATGGCTACACCTTC. It specifies CASSLGQGTYGYTF.

This sequence joins TRBV20-1 and TRBJ2-7; 7 positions agree with TRBD2. In germline, CDR1 is DFQATT, CDR2 SNEGSKA (reference sequence). This CDR3 region has 14 residues. After removal of 3 bases from V and 2 bases from J, the junction contained 7 bases not matched to a gene. The CDR3 DNA sequence: TGCAGTGCTAGTGGGCTAGCGGACCCCTACGAGCAGTACTTC. Translating gives CSASGLADPYEQYF.

This clonotype was counted a few times. A much bigger clone sits one base away, suggesting this may be a read error. J is TRBJ2-2 and V is TRBV2; TRBD1 or TRBD2 may be the D gene (6 bases each). The CDR3 is 14 amino acids. Germline V gene data show CDR1 as SNHLY and CDR2 as FYNNEI. The CDR3 loop is CAGRGSGNTGELFF. The CDR3 nucleotides are TGTGCCGGCAGGGGTAGCGGAAACACCGGGGAGCTGTTTTTT.

This clonotype was detected many times. V usage is TRBV7-2 and J usage is TRBJ2-5, with 7 bases lining up with TRBD2. V shed 0 bases, J shed 2 bases, and the junction held 6 bases outside the gene matches. The CDR3 runs to 16 residues. In germline, CDR1 is SGHTA, CDR2 FQGNSA. DNA for the CDR3: TGTGCCAGCAGCTTAGCAACCGGGACTACTCAAGAGACCCAGTACTTC. It codes for CASSLATGTTQETQYF. The full variable domain, completed using reference TRBV7-2 and TRBJ2-5, is GAGVSQSPSNKVTEKGKDVELRCDPISGHTALYWYRQSLGQGLEFLIYFQGNSAPDKSGLPSDRFSAERTGGSVSTLTIQRTQQEDSAVYLCASSLATGTTQETQYFGPGTRLLVL.

This clonotype was detected many times. This chain connects TRBV29-1 to TRBJ2-5; D gene unclear. This CDR3 is 13 amino acids long. Between the trimmed V and J ends, which lost 3 bases and 5 bases, there was a span of 13 bases. Germline assignment: CDR1 SQVTM and CDR2 ANQGSEA. In DNA form, the CDR3 reads TGCAGCGTTGATATCACCGGCCGGGAGACCCAGTACTTC. Protein sequence: CSVDITGRETQYF.

The V gene is TRBV6-1, the J gene TRBJ1-1, with a tentative D call TRBD1 (5 bases). V was pared by 6 bases and J by 2 bases, with 19 bases between. The CDR3 consists of 16 residues. Germline CDR1 reads MNHNS; CDR2 reads SASEGT. The chain's CDR3 is CASRNPPGTGNTEAFF. DNA for the CDR3: TGTGCCAGCAGGAACCCGCCGGGGACGGGAAACACTGAAGCTTTCTTT.

This clonotype was found many times. The chain recombines TRBV28 with TRBJ2-7; possibly TRBD1 for D (6 bases). With 5 bases removed from V and 3 bases from J, the gap between germline ends came to 14 bases. The CDR3 covers 14 residues. Germline values: CDR1 MDHEN, CDR2 SYDVKM. This chain's CDR3 is CASSADRFFYEQYF. In DNA, the CDR3 is TGTGCCAGCAGTGCCGACAGGTTTTTCTACGAGCAGTACTTC.

The chain combines TRBV7-9 with TRBJ1-1; 7 nucleotides align to TRBD1. CDR1 is SEHNR, CDR2 FQNEAQ, per germline (reference sequence). The CDR3 sequence is 14 residues long. With V trimmed by 3 bases and J by 3 bases, 4 bases remained unmatched. CDR3 region: CASSFGQVDTEAFF. In DNA, the CDR3 is TGTGCCAGCAGCTTTGGACAGGTGGACACTGAAGCTTTCTTT.

This clonotype was seen many times. This chain links TRBV6-5 with TRBJ2-4; possibly TRBD1 or TRBD2 for D (5 bases each). Germline V gene lookup returns CDR1 MNHEY and CDR2 SVGAGI. This CDR3 has 14 amino acids. Trimming took off 2 bases at V and 9 bases at J, with 14 bases between the two ends. CDR3 DNA: TGTGCCAGCAGTTACGGGACCCCGGGCGGCATTCAGTACTTC. Translation gives CASSYGTPGGIQYF.

This clonotype was recorded at least ten times. The chain combines TRBV4-1 with TRBJ2-7; 12 bases line up with TRBD2. The J segment lost 3 bases and the V segment lost 6 bases, leaving 6 bases of the junction unmatched. Per germline, CDR1 MGHRA and CDR2 YSYEKL. The CDR3 is 15 residues long. CDR3 coding DNA: TGCGCCAGCAGGCGGACTAGCGGGAAGGTCTACGAGCAGTACTTC. This codes for CASRRTSGKVYEQYF.